These T cell receptor beta chains were read from a single sample in a study of CD8 T cells in ankylosing spondylitis. TCRdb passed the 5' RACE reads through MiXCR, listing each CDR3 protein once. Found here are 130,000 or so distinct CDR3 sequences, roughly 15% of them singletons; the top ten hold 30% to 35%. Sequencing input: blood, either unsorted or a sorted T cell fraction (not recorded which). The receptors derive from a male donor with ankylosing spondylitis. CDR3s include the opening cysteine and the closing phenylalanine or tryptophan. The D gene is left open where the match is weak. The size field is filled for only some rows; it gives once, few, many or a size class.

TRBJ2-1,TRBD1,TRBV28,few,TGTGCCAGCACCTTGGGACAGGGGTACAATGAGCAGTTCTTC,CASTLGQGYNEQFF
TRBJ2-1,-,TRBV7-6,few,TGTGCCAGCAGCTCCCCAATTACGGGGACAAGAGAGCAGTTCTTC,CASSSPITGTREQFF
TRBJ2-3,-,TRBV5-1,-,TGCGCCAGCAGCTTGACGAGTCTCACAGATACGCAGTATTTT,CASSLTSLTDTQYF
TRBJ1-2,-,TRBV4-2,-,TGTGCCAGCAGCCCTACTGGCCACGATGACTATGGCTACACCTTC,CASSPTGHDDYGYTF
TRBJ2-7,TRBD2,TRBV6-2/TRBV6-3,-,TGTGCCAGCAGTTACTGGGGGGGAGGGCCCTACGAGCAGTACTTC,CASSYWGGGPYEQYF
TRBJ2-3,TRBD1,TRBV12-3/TRBV12-4,-,TGTGCCAGCACCGCCGGGACAGGGGTAGCAGATACGCAGTATTTT,CASTAGTGVADTQYF
TRBJ2-5,-,TRBV7-2,-,TGTGCCAGCAGCTTACCCCTCGAAGAGACCCAGTACTTC,CASSLPLEETQYF
TRBJ1-5,-,TRBV6-2/TRBV6-3,few,TGTGCCAGCAGCAAGGTTAGCAATCAGCCCCAGCATTTT,CASSKVSNQPQHF
TRBJ2-7,TRBD2,TRBV28,-,TGTGCCAGCAATCTCGAACGGGGACTAATCAACGAGCAGTACTTC,CASNLERGLINEQYF
TRBJ1-5,-,TRBV15,-,TGTGCCACCAGCAGGGCCTGGGGCAGAGATCAGCCCCAGCATTTT,CATSRAWGRDQPQHF
TRBJ2-3,-,TRBV3-1,few,TGTGCCAGCAGCCAAGTAGGACCCACAGATACGCAGTATTTT,CASSQVGPTDTQYF
TRBJ1-3,TRBD1,TRBV6-5,many,TGTGCCAGCAGTTACCTCGGACAGGGCAGGTTCGCTGGAAACACCATATATTTT,CASSYLGQGRFAGNTIYF
TRBJ1-4,-,TRBV7-9,few,TGTGCCAGCAGCTTAGGGGAACCTAATGAAAAACTGTTTTTT,CASSLGEPNEKLFF
TRBJ2-1,-,TRBV20-1,-,TGCAGTGCTACCGACCCTCGTGAGGGGGCCTACAATGAGCAGTTCTTC,CSATDPREGAYNEQFF
TRBJ2-1,-,TRBV7-9,-,TGTGCCAGCAGCTTAGCGCAGGGGTCGGATCTTGAGCAGTTCTTC,CASSLAQGSDLEQFF
TRBJ2-5,TRBD1,TRBV4-1,-,TGCGCCAGTGGTACCGCGGGACAGGGGGCGGTTGAGACCCAGTACTTC,CASGTAGQGAVETQYF
TRBJ1-2,-,TRBV30,few,TGTGCCGTGGAGGGATATGGCTACACCTTC,CAVEGYGYTF
TRBJ2-2,-,TRBV7-2,many,TGTGCCAGCAGCTTAGTCACGGGCGGGGAGCTGTTTTTT,CASSLVTGGELFF
TRBJ2-3,-,TRBV27,-,TGTGCCAGCAGTTTGCGGGCAGCTCAGGATACGCAGTATTTT,CASSLRAAQDTQYF
TRBJ2-1,-,TRBV7-9,-,TGTGCCAGCAGCCCCCTTGACTACCCATTCTTC,CASSPLDYPFF
TRBJ2-7,-,TRBV12-3/TRBV12-4,few,TGTGCCAGCAGTTTTCAATGGACCTACGAGCAGTACTTC,CASSFQWTYEQYF
TRBJ2-3,TRBD2,TRBV9,-,TGTGCCAGCAGCTCCAGCGGGAATTCGCAGTATTTT,CASSSSGNSQYF
TRBJ1-5,-,TRBV12-3/TRBV12-4,few,TGTGCCAGCAGTTTATCACAGCCCCAGCATTTT,CASSLSQPQHF
TRBJ2-3,TRBD2,TRBV4-2,-,TGTGCCAGCAGTGCCGGGAGGCTCCCAGATACGCAGTATTTT,CASSAGRLPDTQYF
TRBJ2-3,-,TRBV27,-,TGTGCCAGCAGTTTGGGGATCGTTGGGTCAGATACGCAGTATTTT,CASSLGIVGSDTQYF
TRBJ1-5,TRBD1,TRBV18,-,TGTGCCAGCTCACCACCCCGTGTCGGACAGGGGAATCAGCCCCAGCATTTT,CASSPPRVGQGNQPQHF
TRBJ2-2,TRBD1,TRBV5-4,-,TGTGCCAGCAGTCAGGGGACAGGCGACACCGGGGAGCTGTTTTTT,CASSQGTGDTGELFF
TRBJ2-4,-,TRBV25-1,-,TGTGCCAGCAGTATCCTAGGGGGGGGAGACATTCAGTACTTC,CASSILGGGDIQYF
TRBJ1-5,-,TRBV27,few,TGTGCCAGCAGGTCGGGGGGTGGTCAGCCCCAGCATTTT,CASRSGGGQPQHF
TRBJ2-7,TRBD1,TRBV2,-,TGTGACAGCACGGACAGGGGGAGACCCTACGAGCAGTACTTC,CDSTDRGRPYEQYF
TRBJ2-7,-,TRBV4-1,-,TGCGCCAGCAGCCCCTCCCATGGAGAGGGACCGTACTTC,CASSPSHGEGPYF
TRBJ2-3,-,TRBV5-1,few,TGCGCCAGCAGCCTCGGTGGGGGCCCCATAGATACGCAGTATTTT,CASSLGGGPIDTQYF